The 2 T cell receptor beta chains presented below share a single source sample, sequenced in a study of vaccination effects on CD4 cells after COVID-19. TCRdb's copy holds only in-frame clones and misses some; the assay was immunoSEQ multiplex PCR. The table has tens of thousands of clones, 75% to 85% seen once. After expansion with viral peptide pools in the ViraFEST assay, antigen-specific CD4+ T cells were sequenced. Culture proceeded for roughly ten days, and CD4+ T cells were then isolated. Each participant received a vaccine that was either BNT162b2 or mRNA-1273, given as two doses. These receptors' targets are unknown. The starting material was CD4+ T cells from PBMCs cultured with HCoV-229E spike peptides, obtained after COVID-19 vaccination. Source of these receptors: a human donor who received a COVID-19 vaccine.

The rearrangement uses TRBV6-5 and TRBJ2-3; D is perhaps TRBD2 (7 bases). CDR3 size: 16 residues. V was trimmed by 1 base and J by 5 bases, leaving 16 bases between them. The germline V gene has CDR1 MNHEY and CDR2 SVGAGI. The CDR3 loop reads CASSYWGGAVRDTQYF. The CDR3 nucleotides are TGTGCCAGCAGTTACTGGGGGGGGGCTGTTAGAGATACGCAGTATTTT.

This chain uses TRBV3-1 (or the pseudogene TRBV3-2) with TRBJ2-5, with D tentatively TRBD2 (5 bases). The CDR3 runs to 15 residues. V gave up 1 base and J gave up 5 bases, with 14 bases separating them. Germline lookup yields CDR1 LGHDT and CDR2 YNNKEL (reference sequence). This chain's CDR3 is CASSQGPVERETQYF. CDR3 bases: TGTGCCAGCAGCCAAGGCCCGGTCGAGCGGGAGACCCAGTACTTC.